Shown below are 7 T cell receptor beta chains from a single sample sequenced in a study of blood T cell repertoires in COVID-19. This table comes from immunoSEQ multiplex PCR, and its TCRdb copy is limited to in-frame clones, with some not included. The sample contains 150,000 or so clones, about 90% of which appear only once. Material: peripheral blood. All receptors derive from a man aged 50-59 years with acute or convalescent COVID-19.

J is TRBJ2-1 and V is TRBV28, with 9 bases that match TRBD2. CDR3 length: 14 residues. V was clipped by 6 bases and J by 7 bases; unmatched bases: 7. Germline V gives CDR1 MDHEN, CDR2 SYDVKM. As DNA, the CDR3 is TGTGCCAGCAGGCTAGCGGGAATGTTAAATGAGCAGTTCTTC. The encoded protein is CASRLAGMLNEQFF.

This chain links TRBV19 with TRBJ2-1, with TRBD2 matching 8 bases. The CDR3 is 13 residues long. With V trimmed by 6 bases and J by 7 bases, 5 bases remained unmatched. From germline, CDR1 is LNHDA and CDR2 SQIVND (reference sequence). CDR3 coding DNA: TGTGCCAGTAGGTCGGGGGGGCAGAATGAGCAGTTCTTC. It specifies CASRSGGQNEQFF.

The chain joins TRBV28 to TRBJ2-7; 7 positions match TRBD2. J gave up 5 bases and V 2 bases, and 9 bases lay outside the gene matches. The CDR3 contains 15 residues. The V gene's germline CDR1 is MDHEN and CDR2 SYDVKM. The CDR3 DNA is TGTGCCAGCAGTTTAAGAAGACTAGCTTTTCACGAGCAGTACTTC. This codes for CASSLRRLAFHEQYF.

This clone was detected a few times. This sequence joins TRBV21-1 and TRBJ1-2; TRBD1 is the table's D call and was not checked against the DNA. TRBV21-1 is a pseudogene locus. The CDR3 spans 15 residues. The DNA for the CDR3 is TGTGCCAGCAGCAAAGAGCGCAGGGGTAACCATGGCTACACCTTC. Protein sequence: CASSKERRGNHGYTF.

This chain links TRBV23-1 with TRBJ1-5; no firm D call. TRBV23-1 is filed as an ORF, its function uncertain. This CDR3 region has 18 residues. Trimming removed 4 bases from V and 0 bases from J, with 19 bases in between. The CDR3 is CASSPMTRSPSSNQPQHF. The DNA of the CDR3 is TGCGCCAGCAGTCCTATGACAAGGTCTCCCAGTAGCAATCAGCCCCAGCATTTT.

The chain combines TRBV2 with TRBJ2-5, with 7 bases aligning to TRBD1. V shed 4 bases and J 1 base; nucleotides not matched to a gene: 9. The CDR3 contains 16 residues. From germline, CDR1 is SNHLY and CDR2 FYNNEI. The CDR3 reads CASSASDRAPQETQYF. Here the CDR3 DNA reads TGTGCCAGCAGTGCGAGTGACAGGGCCCCCCAAGAGACCCAGTACTTC. The variable domain in full, completed from reference TRBV2 and TRBJ2-5, reads EPEVTQTPSHQVTQMGQEVILRCVPISNHLYFYWYRQILGQKVEFLVSFYNNEISEKSEIFDDQFSVERPDGSNFTLKIRSTKLEDSAMYFCASSASDRAPQETQYFGPGTRLLVL.

This clone was counted a single time. The rearrangement uses TRBV10-2 and TRBJ2-3, with TRBD2 as a possible D gene (6 bases). The CDR3 runs 16 residues. V was shortened by 3 bases and J by 1 base, with 14 bases between the two germline ends. Germline assignment: CDR1 WSHSY and CDR2 SAAADI. The CDR3 nucleotides are TGCGCCAGCAGTGACCATGGGACGGGGGGCACAGATACGCAGTATTTT. As protein: CASSDHGTGGTDTQYF.